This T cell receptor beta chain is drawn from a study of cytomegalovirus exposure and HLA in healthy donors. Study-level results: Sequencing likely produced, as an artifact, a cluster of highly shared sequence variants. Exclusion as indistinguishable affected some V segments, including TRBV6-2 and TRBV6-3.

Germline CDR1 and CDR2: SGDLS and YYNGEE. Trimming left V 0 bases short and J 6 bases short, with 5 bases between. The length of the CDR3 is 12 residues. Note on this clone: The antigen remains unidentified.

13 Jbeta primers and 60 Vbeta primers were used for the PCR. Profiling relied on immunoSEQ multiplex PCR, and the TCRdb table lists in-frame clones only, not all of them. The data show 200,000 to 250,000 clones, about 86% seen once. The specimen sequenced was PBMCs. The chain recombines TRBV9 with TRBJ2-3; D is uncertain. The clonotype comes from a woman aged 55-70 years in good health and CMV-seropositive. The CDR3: CASSVAGDTQYF. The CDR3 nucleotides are TGTGCCAGCAGCGTAGCAGGCGATACGCAGTATTTT. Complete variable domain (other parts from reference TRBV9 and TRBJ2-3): DSGVTQTPKHLITATGQRVTLRCSPRSGDLSVYWYQQSLDQGLQFLIQYYNGEERAKGNILERFSAQQFPDLHSELNLSSLELGDSALYFCASSVAGDTQYFGPGTRLTVL.